This T cell receptor beta chain is from a study of blood T cell repertoires in COVID-19. Across the whole study: Researchers got acute and convalescent COVID-19 samples from the United States, Italy and Spain. The analysed material was cDNA or gDNA that came from T cells, B-cell-depleted T cells, or PBMCs.

In the original workflow: From reference gene primer amplification, estimates of nucleated cell counts were derived. TCRdb's table, derived via immunoSEQ multiplex PCR, lists solely in-frame clones and lacks some. The V and J calls and clone size were taken over from that table, and D and trimming were inferred from the DNA. Of about 42,000 clones in the sample, about 77% were seen once. Germline V lookup: CDR1 MNHEY, CDR2 SVGAGI. V gave up 6 bases and J gave up 0 bases, with 14 bases separating them. The CDR3 contains 15 residues. What was sequenced was peripheral blood. The sequence came from an older woman with acute or convalescent COVID-19. The rearrangement uses TRBV6-5 and TRBJ1-1, with D perhaps matching TRBD1 (5 bases). In DNA form, the CDR3 reads TGTGCCAGCAGCCCGAAAACAGGATTGAACACTGAAGCTTTCTTT. Translation: CASSPKTGLNTEAFF.